This TCR beta chain came from a study of technical replicates of blood from several donors. Here immunoSEQ multiplex PCR was the method, and the copy in TCRdb shows in-frame clones only, minus some. This table holds 62,000 or so clones, around 87% found once. This CDR3 comprises 14 residues. Trimming removed 3 bases from V and 7 bases from J; junction bases left unmatched: 7. Germline loops: CDR1 ENHRY, CDR2 SYGVKD. The chain employs TRBV10-3 and TRBJ1-2; TRBD1 agrees at 8 bases. Source material: PBMCs. The TCR sequence derives from a human donor in good health. Some clones in this sample may be carry-over from other donors' samples. CDR3 bases: TGTGCCATCAGTGACCCCGCAGGGGGCTTTGGCTACACCTTC. This sequence encodes CAISDPAGGFGYTF.